Here is one T cell receptor beta chain with its context. The entry originates in a study of long-term antiretroviral therapy in people with HIV. They ran version v3.0 of the immunoSEQ assay at survey level. The repertoire was sequenced with immunoSEQ multiplex PCR; TCRdb's copy has only in-frame clones and lacks some. Counted here are about 25,000 clones, around 77% occurring once; the ten biggest clones make up around 10%. Germline CDR1 SGHTA, CDR2 FQGNSA. The V end lost 0 bases, the J end lost 2 bases, and 8 bases lay between the germline ends. The CDR3 is made up of 15 amino acids. The sequencing here drew on unsorted PBMCs, taken 2.1 years after starting antiretroviral therapy. This chain links TRBV7-2 with TRBJ2-1; D gene ambiguous. This clonotype was obtained from a man between 25 and 39 years old with HIV. For the CDR3, the DNA is TGTGCCAGCAGCTTAGCCGTGGGAACCTACAATGAGCAGTTCTTC. Its translation: CASSLAVGTYNEQFF.